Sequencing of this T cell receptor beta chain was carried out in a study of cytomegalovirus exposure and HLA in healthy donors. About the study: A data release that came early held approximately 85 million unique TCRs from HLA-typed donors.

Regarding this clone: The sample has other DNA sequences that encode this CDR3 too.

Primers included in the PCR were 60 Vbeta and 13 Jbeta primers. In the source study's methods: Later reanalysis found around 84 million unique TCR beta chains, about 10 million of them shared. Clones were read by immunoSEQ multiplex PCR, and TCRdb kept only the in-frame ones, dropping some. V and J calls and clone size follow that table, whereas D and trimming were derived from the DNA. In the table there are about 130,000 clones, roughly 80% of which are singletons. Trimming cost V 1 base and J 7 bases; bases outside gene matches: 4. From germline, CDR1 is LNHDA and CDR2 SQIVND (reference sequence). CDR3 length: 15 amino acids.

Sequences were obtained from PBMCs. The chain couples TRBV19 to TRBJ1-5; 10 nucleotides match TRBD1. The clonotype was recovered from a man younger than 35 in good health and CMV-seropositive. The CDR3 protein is CASSIGTGGDQPQHF. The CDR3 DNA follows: TGTGCCAGTAGTATAGGGACAGGGGGGGACCAGCCCCAGCATTTT.